Shown below are 23 T cell receptor beta chains from a single sample sequenced in a study of molecular identifiers for immune sequencing clone quantification. TCRdb re-called the PCR reads with MiXCR, one entry per CDR3 protein. The repertoire has about 640,000 distinct CDR3 sequences, just under 20% of them found once; the top ten carry 0.75% to 0.95%. The specimen sequenced was naive CD8+ T cells from blood, with Jurkat cell RNA spiked in. Subset here: FACS-sorted CD8+CD4-CCR7+CD45RA+ naive T cells. Receptors were obtained from a human donor in good health. Some libraries in this study had Jurkat cell RNA spiked in.

This clonotype was seen ten or more times. V is TRBV28 and J is TRBJ1-5; 9 nucleotides align to TRBD1. J lost 6 bases, V lost 4 bases, and 13 bases had no gene match. CDR3 size: 17 residues. The germline V gene has CDR1 MDHEN and CDR2 SYDVKM. CDR3 DNA: TGTGCCAGCAGTTCATACCCACAGGGGGCCGAGCGTCAGCCCCAGCATTTT. Encoded protein: CASSSYPQGAERQPQHF.

This clonotype was seen a few times. CDR3 sequence (DNA): TGTGCCTGGAGTGACGACCCCGGAGGGGGCTCGTCCGAGCAGTACTTC. Protein product: CAWSDDPGGGSSEQYF. The chain couples TRBV30 to TRBJ2-7; a weak D match, TRBD1 (7 bases). CDR3 length: 16 amino acids. The germline CDR1 and CDR2 sequences are GTSNPN and SVGIG (reference sequence). V shed 1 base and J shed 6 bases, with 22 bases lying between them.

This clonotype was counted ten times or more. The rearrangement joins TRBV19 to TRBJ2-3; the match to TRBD2 covers 10 bases. The CDR3 runs to 17 residues. V dropped 4 bases and J dropped 3; count of bases not matched to a gene: 10. Germline CDR1 is LNHDA and CDR2 is SQIVND (reference sequence). The CDR3 loop is CASSSASGGLPTDTQYF. The DNA for the CDR3 is TGTGCCAGTAGTAGTGCTAGCGGGGGCCTTCCGACAGATACGCAGTATTTT.

As to this clonotype: This clone may be a read error of a much larger clone one base away. This chain links TRBV29-1 with TRBJ2-1; TRBD2 matches 13 bases. J was trimmed by 8 bases and V by 3 bases; bases with no gene match: 4. CDR1 and CDR2 (germline): SQVTM, ANQGSEA. The CDR3 covers 14 residues. The CDR3 DNA is TGCAGCGTTGACGGGACTAGCGGGATTGATGAGCAGTTCTTC. Translating it yields CSVDGTSGIDEQFF.

This clonotype appeared once. It may be a read error: a sequence one base away is much more abundant. V and J are TRBV9 and TRBJ2-5; D is possibly TRBD1 (7 bases). CDR1 and CDR2 (germline): SGDLS, YYNGEE. This CDR3 has 15 amino acids. The CDR3 here is CASTKEGALQEAQYF. Here the CDR3 DNA reads TGTGCCAGCACCAAGGAGGGGGCCCTGCAAGAGGCCCAGTACTTC.

In regard to this clonotype: Relative to the germline gene, one junction end is altered; a read error may explain this. The rearrangement links TRBV7-2 to TRBJ1-2, with D hard to call. The CDR3 extends over 13 amino acids. Germline values: CDR1 SGHTA, CDR2 FQGNSA. The CDR3 DNA reads TGTGCCGGCAGCCTCGTTCCTAACTATGGCCACACCTTC. This sequence encodes CAGSLVPNYGHTF.

This rearrangement joins TRBV9 to TRBJ2-6; the match to TRBD2 covers 8 bases. The CDR3 loop spans 18 amino acids. Germline lookup yields CDR1 SGDLS and CDR2 YYNGEE. The V gene end was trimmed by 3 bases and the J gene end by 0 bases; junction bases not matched to a gene: 8. DNA of the CDR3: TGTGCCAGCAGCGACCTTAGCGGGATCAGCTCTGGGGCCAACGTCCTGACTTTC. Its translation: CASSDLSGISSGANVLTF.

This clonotype was found a few times. This may be a read error, as it is one base from a much larger clone. The V gene is TRBV27, the J gene TRBJ2-3; 9 bases align to TRBD1. There are 15 residues in the CDR3. Germline CDR1 is MNHEY and CDR2 is SMNVEV (reference sequence). Germline trimming cut 11 bases from V and 4 bases from J; bases unmatched to any gene: 13. For the CDR3, the DNA is TGTGCCTGCCGGACAGGGGCCGGGTACGCAGATACGCAGTATTTT. Translating it yields CACRTGAGYADTQYF.

This clonotype turned up a few times. This chain links TRBV5-6 with TRBJ2-7; D call uncertain. The germline gives CDR1 SGHDT, CDR2 YYEEEE. The CDR3 loop spans 15 amino acids. Trimming took 4 bases from V and 5 from J, leaving 19 bases between them. CDR3 DNA: TGTGCCAGCAGCAACACCTTTTATACCCCCAACGAGCAGTACTTC. Encoded protein: CASSNTFYTPNEQYF.

With regard to this clonotype: A read error may produce the germline difference seen at one junction end. This rearrangement joins TRBV7-9 to TRBJ2-1; TRBD2 matches 9 bases. Germline V gene lookup returns CDR1 SEHNR and CDR2 FQNEAQ (reference sequence). The CDR3 runs 14 residues. Written as DNA, the CDR3 is TGTGCCAGCAGCTTGGCGGGAGGGCCTGTTGAGCAGCTCTTC. Protein sequence: CASSLAGGPVEQLF.

Worth noting for this clonotype: This may arise from a read error, as a much more abundant clone is one base away. The chain has TRBV6-1 and TRBJ1-2; the D gene is possibly TRBD1 (5 bases). Trimming took off 11 bases at V and 4 bases at J, with 23 bases between the two ends. Germline V gene sequence: CDR1 MNHNS, CDR2 SASEGT. The CDR3 sequence is 15 residues long. In nucleotides, the CDR3 is TGTGCCGGCTCCCTCAAGGGGAGTCCTAGCTATGGCTACACCTTC. As protein: CAGSLKGSPSYGYTF.

V is TRBV3-1 and J is TRBJ2-1; 9 nucleotides align to TRBD1. This CDR3 region has 17 residues. V was pared by 3 bases and J by 10 bases, with 16 bases of the junction left unmatched. Germline assignment: CDR1 LGHDT and CDR2 YNNKEL (reference sequence). The CDR3 DNA is TGTGCCAGCAGCCATGGACCCCTCGGGACAGGGTTGGGGGAGCAGTTCTTC. This gives the protein CASSHGPLGTGLGEQFF.

This chain links TRBV9 with TRBJ2-3; D is perhaps TRBD1 (5 bases). Looked up from germline, CDR1 is SGDLS and CDR2 is YYNGEE. This CDR3 region has 15 residues. V lost 0 bases to trimming and J lost 1 base, with 9 bases between them. CDR3 protein: CASSVATTGTDTQYF. The DNA for the CDR3 is TGTGCCAGCAGCGTAGCTACGACAGGCACAGATACGCAGTATTTT.

On this clonotype itself: Germline is not matched at one junction end, which may reflect a read error. The V call is TRBV6-6, the J call TRBJ1-1, with D perhaps matching TRBD1 (5 bases). CDR3 length: 15 amino acids. From germline, CDR1 is MNHNY and CDR2 SVGAGI (reference sequence). Written as DNA, the CDR3 is TGTACCAGCAGTTACTCGAGGGGTCGGGACACTGAAGCTTTCTTT. It yields the protein CTSSYSRGRDTEAFF.

Note on this clonotype: This could be a read error, since a much larger clone is one nucleotide away. This chain connects TRBV7-8 to TRBJ2-3; the D call may be TRBD1 or TRBD2 (5 bases each). Germline CDR1 is SGHVS and CDR2 is FQNEAQ. This CDR3 region has 15 residues. CDR3 coding DNA: TGTGCCAGCAGCGGAACCGGGACGCTCACAGATGCGCAGTATTTT. This sequence encodes CASSGTGTLTDAQYF. The whole variable domain, remainder taken from reference TRBV7-8 and TRBJ2-3, is GAGVSQSPRYKVAKRGQDVALRCDPISGHVSLFWYQQALGQGPEFLTYFQNEAQLDKSGLPSDRFFAERPEGSVSTLKIQRTQQEDSAVYLCASSGTGTLTDAQYFGPGTRLTVL.

This clonotype was seen many times. This chain links TRBV2 with TRBJ2-3, with D tentatively TRBD1 (5 bases). The CDR3 runs 15 residues. CDR1 is SNHLY, CDR2 FYNNEI, per germline. The V and J ends lost 5 bases and 5 bases respectively, with 17 bases between them. The CDR3 loop reads CASSRAGSSQDTQYF. DNA of the CDR3: TGTGCCAGCAGTAGGGCAGGGTCTTCCCAAGATACGCAGTATTTT.

This clonotype was observed at least ten times. The J gene is TRBJ2-1, the V gene TRBV5-1; 11 nucleotides agree with TRBD2. Losses at the gene ends were 6 bases for V and 7 bases for J; bases not matched to a gene: 9. The CDR3 consists of 15 residues. Germline CDR1 SGHRS, CDR2 YFSETQ. CDR3 nucleotide sequence: TGCGCCAGCACCTTAGCGGGAGGGCCCTTGAATGAGCAGTTCTTC. Its protein is CASTLAGGPLNEQFF.

This clonotype occurred many times. The V and J genes are TRBV2 and TRBJ1-2; tentative D call: TRBD1 (6 bases). Trimming shortened V by 8 bases and J by 4 bases, and 14 bases separated the two germline ends. Germline lookup yields CDR1 SNHLY and CDR2 FYNNEI. The CDR3 is 13 amino acids. The CDR3, as DNA: TGTGCCAGCTACGGACAGTCGATCTATGGCTACACCTTC. Protein product: CASYGQSIYGYTF.

Turning to this clonotype: An end of the junction differs from the germline gene, which may be a read error. The rearrangement joins TRBV30 to TRBJ2-2; TRBD2 might be the D (6 bases). The CDR3 is made up of 13 amino acids. The V gene's germline CDR1 is GTSNPN and CDR2 SVGIG (reference sequence). The DNA for the CDR3 is TGTGCCTTGACTAGTACGAGCACCAGGGAGCTGTTTTTT. Protein sequence: CALTSTSTRELFF.

This clonotype was picked up many times. The chain combines TRBV29-1 with TRBJ2-4, with D perhaps TRBD2 (6 bases). V lost 4 bases and J 8 bases, leaving 12 bases between the germline ends. Germline V gene lookup returns CDR1 SQVTM and CDR2 ANQGSEA. This CDR3 is built from 12 residues. The CDR3 DNA sequence: TGCAGCGTTGGCGGGGCCGGAGACATTCAGTACTTC. Encoded protein: CSVGGAGDIQYF.

This clonotype was recorded a few times. The chain has TRBV4-3 and TRBJ2-1; D may correspond to TRBD1 or TRBD2 (6 bases each). V was trimmed by 1 base and J by 7 bases, leaving 14 bases between them. Germline V gene sequence: CDR1 LGHNA, CDR2 YSLEER. The CDR3 consists of 15 residues. The CDR3 region is CASSQGGGRPNEQFF. The CDR3 nucleotides read TGCGCCAGCAGCCAAGGAGGGGGGAGGCCGAATGAGCAGTTCTTC.

There are many counts of this clonotype. The rearrangement uses TRBV19 and TRBJ2-7; 8 nucleotides agree with TRBD1. J was trimmed by 4 bases and V by 5 bases; bases with no gene match: 4. The CDR3 extends over 13 amino acids. Germline V gene data show CDR1 as LNHDA and CDR2 as SQIVND (reference sequence). Written as DNA, the CDR3 is TGTGCCAGTAGTGCCACAGGGGGGTACGAGCAGTACTTC. Translating it yields CASSATGGYEQYF.

As to this clonotype: A read error may be the cause here, since a much bigger clone is one base away. The chain links TRBV30 to TRBJ1-5; 9 bases match TRBD1. The CDR3 runs to 15 residues. Germline V gene sequence: CDR1 GTSNPN, CDR2 SVGIG (reference sequence). CDR3 loop: CARSIGTGINQPQHF. In nucleotides, the CDR3 is TGTGCCCGGAGCATCGGGACAGGGATTAATCAGCCCCAGCATTTT.